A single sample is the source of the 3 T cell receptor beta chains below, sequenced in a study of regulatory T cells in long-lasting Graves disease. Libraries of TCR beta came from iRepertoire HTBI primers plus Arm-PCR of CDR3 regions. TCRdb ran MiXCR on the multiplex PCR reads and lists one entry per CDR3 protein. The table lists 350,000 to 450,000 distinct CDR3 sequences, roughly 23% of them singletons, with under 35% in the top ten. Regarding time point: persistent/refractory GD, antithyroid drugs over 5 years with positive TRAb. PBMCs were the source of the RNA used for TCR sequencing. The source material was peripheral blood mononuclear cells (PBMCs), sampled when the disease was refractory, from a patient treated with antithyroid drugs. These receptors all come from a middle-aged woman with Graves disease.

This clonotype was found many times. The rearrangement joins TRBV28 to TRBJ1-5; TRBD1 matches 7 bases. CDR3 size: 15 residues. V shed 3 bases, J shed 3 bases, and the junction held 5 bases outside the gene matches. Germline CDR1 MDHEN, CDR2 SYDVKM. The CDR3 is CASSFTGEVNQPQHF. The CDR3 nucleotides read TGTGCCAGCAGTTTCACAGGGGAGGTCAATCAGCCCCAGCATTTT.

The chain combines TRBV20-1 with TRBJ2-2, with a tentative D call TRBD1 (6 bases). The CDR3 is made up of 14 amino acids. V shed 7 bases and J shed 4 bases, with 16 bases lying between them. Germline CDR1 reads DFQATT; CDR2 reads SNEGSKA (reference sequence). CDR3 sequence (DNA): TGCAGTGAAGACAGGACCGAGGGCACCGGGGAGCTGTTTTTT. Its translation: CSEDRTEGTGELFF.

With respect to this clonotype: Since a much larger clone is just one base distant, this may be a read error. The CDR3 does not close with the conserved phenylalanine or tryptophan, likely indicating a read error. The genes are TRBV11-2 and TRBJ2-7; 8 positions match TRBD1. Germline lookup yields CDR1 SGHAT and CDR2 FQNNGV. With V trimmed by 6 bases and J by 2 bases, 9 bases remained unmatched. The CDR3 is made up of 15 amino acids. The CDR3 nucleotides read TGTGCCAGCAGTGACGACAGGGGCCTCACCTACGAGCAGTACCTC. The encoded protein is CASSDDRGLTYEQYL.